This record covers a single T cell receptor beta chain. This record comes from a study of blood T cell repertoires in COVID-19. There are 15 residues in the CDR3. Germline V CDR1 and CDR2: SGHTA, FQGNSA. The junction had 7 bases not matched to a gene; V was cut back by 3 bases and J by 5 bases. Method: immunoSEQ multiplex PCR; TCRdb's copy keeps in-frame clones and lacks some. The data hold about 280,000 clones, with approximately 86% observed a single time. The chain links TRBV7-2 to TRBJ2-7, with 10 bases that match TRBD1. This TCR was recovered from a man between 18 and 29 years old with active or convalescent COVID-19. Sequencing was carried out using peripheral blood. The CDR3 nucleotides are TGTGCCAGCAGCTTGGGGGTAGGGACAGGGGACGAGCAGTACTTC. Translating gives CASSLGVGTGDEQYF.